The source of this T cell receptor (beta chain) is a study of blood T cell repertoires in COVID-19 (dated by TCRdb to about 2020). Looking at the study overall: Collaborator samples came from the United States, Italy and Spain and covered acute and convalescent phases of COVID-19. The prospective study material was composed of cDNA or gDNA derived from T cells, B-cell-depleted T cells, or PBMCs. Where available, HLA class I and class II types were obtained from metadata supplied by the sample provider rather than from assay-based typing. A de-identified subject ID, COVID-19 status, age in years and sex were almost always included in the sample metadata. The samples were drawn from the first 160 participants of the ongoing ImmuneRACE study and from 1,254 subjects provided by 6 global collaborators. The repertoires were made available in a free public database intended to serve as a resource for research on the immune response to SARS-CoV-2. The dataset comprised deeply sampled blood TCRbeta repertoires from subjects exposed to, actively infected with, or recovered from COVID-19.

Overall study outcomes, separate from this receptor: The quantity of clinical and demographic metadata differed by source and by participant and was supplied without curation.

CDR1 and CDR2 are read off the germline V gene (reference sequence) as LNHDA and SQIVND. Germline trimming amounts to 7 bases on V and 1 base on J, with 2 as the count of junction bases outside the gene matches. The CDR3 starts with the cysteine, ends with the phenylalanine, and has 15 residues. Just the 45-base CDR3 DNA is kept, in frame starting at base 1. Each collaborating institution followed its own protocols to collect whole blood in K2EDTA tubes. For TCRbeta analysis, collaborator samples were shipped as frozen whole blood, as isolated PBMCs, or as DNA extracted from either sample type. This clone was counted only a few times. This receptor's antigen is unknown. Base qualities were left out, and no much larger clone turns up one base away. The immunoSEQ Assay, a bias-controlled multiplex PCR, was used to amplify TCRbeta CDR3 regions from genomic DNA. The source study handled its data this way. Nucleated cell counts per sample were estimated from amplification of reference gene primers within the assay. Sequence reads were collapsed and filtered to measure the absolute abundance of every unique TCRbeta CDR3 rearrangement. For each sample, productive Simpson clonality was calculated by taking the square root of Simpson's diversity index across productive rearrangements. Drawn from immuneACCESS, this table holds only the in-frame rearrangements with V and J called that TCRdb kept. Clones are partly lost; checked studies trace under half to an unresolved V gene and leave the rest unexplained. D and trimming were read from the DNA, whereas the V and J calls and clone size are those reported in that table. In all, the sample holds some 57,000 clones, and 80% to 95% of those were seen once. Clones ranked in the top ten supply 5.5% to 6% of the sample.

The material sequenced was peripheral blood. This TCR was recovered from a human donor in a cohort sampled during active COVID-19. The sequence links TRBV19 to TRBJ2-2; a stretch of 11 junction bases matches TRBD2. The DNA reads TGTGCCAGTAAAGGACTAGCGGGGAACACCGGGGAGCTGTTTTTT. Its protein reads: CASKGLAGNTGELFF.